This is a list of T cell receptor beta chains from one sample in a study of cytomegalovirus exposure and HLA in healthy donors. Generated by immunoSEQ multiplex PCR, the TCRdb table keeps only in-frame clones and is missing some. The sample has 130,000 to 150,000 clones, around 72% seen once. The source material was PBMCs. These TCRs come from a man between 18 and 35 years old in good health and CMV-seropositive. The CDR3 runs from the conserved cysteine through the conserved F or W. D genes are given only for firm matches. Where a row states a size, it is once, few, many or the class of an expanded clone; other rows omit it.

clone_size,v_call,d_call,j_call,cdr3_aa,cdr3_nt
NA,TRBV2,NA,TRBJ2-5,CASSEVYRREETQYF,TGTGCCAGCAGTGAAGTTTACAGGAGAGAGGAGACCCAGTACTTC
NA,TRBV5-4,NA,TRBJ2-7,CASSLAGVAYEQYF,TGTGCCAGCAGCTTGGCGGGGGTAGCCTACGAGCAGTACTTC
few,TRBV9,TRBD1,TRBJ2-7,CASSVGGQISYEQYF,TGTGCCAGCAGCGTAGGGGGACAGATTAGCTACGAGCAGTACTTC
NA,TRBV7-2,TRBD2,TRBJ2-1,CASSLAGLAGHNEQFF,TGTGCCAGCAGCTTGGCCGGACTAGCGGGTCACAATGAGCAGTTCTTC
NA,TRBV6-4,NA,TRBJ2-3,CASSDKGGTDTQYF,TGTGCCAGCAGTGATAAAGGGGGAACAGATACGCAGTATTTT
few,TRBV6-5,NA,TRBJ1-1,CASSSLQGTAFF,TGTGCCAGCAGTAGTCTCCAGGGGACGGCTTTCTTT
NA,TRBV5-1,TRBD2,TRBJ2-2,CASSSWAGGSTGELFF,TGCGCCAGCAGCTCGTGGGCGGGAGGATCCACCGGGGAGCTGTTTTTT
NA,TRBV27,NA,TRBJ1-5,CASAPGSNQPQHF,TGTGCCAGTGCCCCCGGGAGCAATCAGCCCCAGCATTTT
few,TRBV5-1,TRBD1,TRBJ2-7,CASSLRQGGTEQYF,TGCGCCAGCAGCTTGAGACAGGGGGGAACCGAGCAGTACTTC
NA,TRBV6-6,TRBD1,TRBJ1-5,CASSFPGQGNQPQHF,TGTGCCAGCAGTTTTCCGGGACAGGGAAATCAGCCCCAGCATTTT
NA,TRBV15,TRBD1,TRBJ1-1,CATSPGGAEEAFF,TGTGCCACCAGCCCAGGGGGCGCAGAGGAAGCTTTCTTT
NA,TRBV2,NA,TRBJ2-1,CASSEADNEQFF,TGTGCCAGCAGTGAAGCCGACAATGAGCAGTTCTTC
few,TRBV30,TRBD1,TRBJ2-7,CAWSLYGTGGEQYF,TGTGCCTGGAGTTTATACGGGACAGGAGGGGAGCAGTACTTC